This T cell receptor beta chain emerged from a study of beta chain features in type 1 diabetes. This clone was found once. Expressed TCRB transcripts were sequenced because the entire RNA isolate underwent reverse transcription. Some clones are missing from TCRdb's copy, which holds only in-frame ones; the method was immunoSEQ multiplex PCR. The sample lists fewer than 150,000 clones, less than 8.5% occurring once. The germline V gene encodes CDR1 SGHAT and CDR2 FQNNGV. This CDR3 has 18 amino acids. Unmatched junction bases numbered 17, after V lost 4 bases and J lost 8 bases. This clonotype was obtained from a woman aged 25 to 39 in good health. Sequenced: central memory CD4+ T cells from blood. The chain carries TRBV11-2 and TRBJ2-1; 10 nucleotides match TRBD2. As DNA, the CDR3 is TGTGCCAGCAGCTGGTCGGCTGGTAGCGGGAGGATGAGCGATGAGCAGTTCTTC. This sequence encodes CASSWSAGSGRMSDEQFF. Combining the CDR3 with reference TRBV11-2 and TRBJ2-1 gives the whole variable domain EAGVAQSPRYKIIEKRQSVAFWCNPISGHATLYWYQQILGQGPKLLIQFQNNGVVDDSQLPKDRFSAERLKGVDSTLKIQPAKLEDSAVYLCASSWSAGSGRMSDEQFFGPGTRLTVL.